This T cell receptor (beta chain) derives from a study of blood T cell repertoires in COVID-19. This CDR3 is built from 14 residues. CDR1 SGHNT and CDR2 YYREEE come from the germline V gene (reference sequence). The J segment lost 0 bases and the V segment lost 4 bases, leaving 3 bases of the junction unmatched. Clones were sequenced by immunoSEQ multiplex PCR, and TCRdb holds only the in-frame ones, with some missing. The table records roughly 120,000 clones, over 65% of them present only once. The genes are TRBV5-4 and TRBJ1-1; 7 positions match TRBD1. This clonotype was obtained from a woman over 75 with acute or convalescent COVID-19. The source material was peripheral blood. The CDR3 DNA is TGTGCCAGCAGCCTGGGGACAGTGAACACTGAAGCTTTCTTT. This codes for CASSLGTVNTEAFF.